Presented here are 2 T cell receptor beta chains from one specimen sequenced in a study of post-analysis software for immune sequencing data. Broader study findings: Roughly five TRBV segments appeared more often in patients than in controls, and TRBV5-6, TRBV5-1 and TRBV20-1 were among these.

Unique molecular identifiers tagged the TCR beta cDNA libraries. TCRdb reanalysed the PCR reads using MiXCR and keeps one entry per CDR3 protein. The profile shows about 540,000 distinct CDR3 sequences, around 34% of them singletons. For these TCRs, the target antigens are not known. The specimen sequenced was blood. The receptors stem from a girl between 2 and 17 years old with multiple sclerosis.

The chain links TRBV12-3 or TRBV12-4 to TRBJ1-4; D gene ambiguous. This CDR3 contains 13 residues. The germline V and J ends were trimmed by 5 bases and 3 bases, with 7 bases remaining between them. The chain's CDR3 is CASSKVSNEKLFF. Written as DNA, the CDR3 is TGTGCCAGCAGTAAAGTATCTAATGAAAAACTGTTTTTT.

The rearrangement joins TRBV4-1 to TRBJ2-2; D is uncertain. CDR1 is MGHRA and CDR2 is YSYEKL in the germline V gene. Trimming left V 3 bases short and J 1 base short, with 9 bases between. The CDR3 loop spans 15 amino acids. The CDR3 coding sequence is TGCGCCAGCAGCCAGTCGATAGAGAACACCGGGGAGCTGTTTTTT. Translating it yields CASSQSIENTGELFF.